This TCR beta chain came from a study of blood T cell repertoires in COVID-19. V dropped 4 bases and J dropped 4 bases, with 8 bases sitting between them. Germline assignment: CDR1 MNHEY and CDR2 SMNVEV (reference sequence). The CDR3 contains 14 residues. Here immunoSEQ multiplex PCR was the method, and the copy in TCRdb shows in-frame clones only, minus some. The top ten clones hold 25% to 30% of a sample with about 150,000 clones, about four fifths of them seen once. Sequencing was carried out using peripheral blood. The chain carries TRBV27 and TRBJ2-6; D gene unclear. The TCR comes from a woman between 55 and 75 years old with acute or convalescent COVID-19. The CDR3 region has the DNA TGTGCCAGCAGTTCCCCAGGAGGGGCCAACGTCCTGACTTTC. This translates into CASSSPGGANVLTF.